The 29 T cell receptor beta chains below were found in one sample sequenced in a study of tumor T cells in aggressive B-cell lymphoma (dated by TCRdb to about 2017). Libraries came from the immunoSEQ multiplex PCR assay. Entries here come from immuneACCESS through TCRdb and include only in-frame sequences with V and J called. Some clones fail to appear in such tables; in the studies checked, an unresolved V gene covers under half of the shortfall, and the cause of the remainder is unknown. This sample holds approximately 3,000 clones; less than 85% were observed only once. The ten largest clones represent 3.5% to 5% of the sample. Sequencing used tumor tissue. These receptors came from an adult with diffuse large B cell lymphoma.

The gene calls are TRBV14 and TRBJ1-1; TRBD1 aligns across 7 bases. Per germline, CDR1 SGHDN and CDR2 FVKESK. J gave up 5 bases and V 5 bases, and 8 bases lay outside the gene matches. The CDR3 runs to 14 residues. The CDR3 DNA is TGTGCCAGCAGCGCGACAGGGACGGTGACTGAAGCTTTCTTT. Amino acid sequence: CASSATGTVTEAFF.

The sample holds a few counts of this clone. The gene calls are TRBV11-2 and TRBJ1-3; 11 bases agree with TRBD1. After removal of 5 bases from V and 2 bases from J, the junction contained 5 bases not matched to a gene. CDR1 and CDR2 (germline): SGHAT, FQNNGV. CDR3 length equals 16 residues. Written as DNA, the CDR3 is TGTGCCAGCAGCGCAGGACAGGGGGCGGCTGGAAACACCATATATTTT. Its protein is CASSAGQGAAGNTIYF.

This clone has just one count. The chain is built from TRBV20-1 and TRBJ1-1; perhaps TRBD1 as D (5 bases). CDR1 is DFQATT, CDR2 SNEGSKA, per germline (reference sequence). Trimming cost V 6 bases and J 10 bases, with 12 bases left between them. The CDR3 is 10 residues long. CDR3 bases: TGCAGTGCGGGCGGGACCGGAGCTTTCTTT. It specifies CSAGGTGAFF.

J is TRBJ2-3 and V is TRBV5-6; 8 bases align to TRBD2. J lost 5 bases, V lost 5 bases, and 7 bases had no gene match. The CDR3 has 14 amino acids. Germline values: CDR1 SGHDT, CDR2 YYEEEE. The CDR3 DNA follows: TGTGCCAGCAGTCCGGGACTAGGGAGAGATACGCAGTATTTT. Its protein product is CASSPGLGRDTQYF.

The rearrangement joins TRBV29-1 to TRBJ2-1, with a possible D match to TRBD1 (6 bases). The CDR3 is made up of 13 amino acids. Germline CDR1 is SQVTM and CDR2 is ANQGSEA. V was pared by 7 bases and J by 4 bases, with 14 bases between. CDR3 sequence reads: CSARDTTYNEQFF. The CDR3 nucleotides are TGCAGCGCCCGGGACACCACTTACAATGAGCAGTTCTTC.

This clone was observed once. This chain uses TRBV7-8 with TRBJ1-2, with TRBD1 identical over 8 bases. J was trimmed by 5 bases and V by 5 bases; bases with no gene match: 7. Germline V gene lookup returns CDR1 SGHVS and CDR2 FQNEAQ. The CDR3 loop spans 14 amino acids. The CDR3 nucleotides are TGTGCCAGCAGCCCCAGGGGGCGCGGGTATGGCTACACCTTC. It is translated as CASSPRGRGYGYTF.

The rearrangement links TRBV5-1 to TRBJ2-2, with 9 bases matching TRBD1. Looked up from germline, CDR1 is SGHRS and CDR2 is YFSETQ. The length of the CDR3 is 17 residues. The ends lost 0 bases at V and 4 bases at J; junction bases unmatched: 7. CDR3 loop: CASSLVGTGFGTGELFF. In DNA form, the CDR3 reads TGCGCCAGCAGCTTGGTAGGGACAGGGTTTGGCACCGGGGAGCTGTTTTTT.

The rearrangement joins TRBV2 to TRBJ1-1; D not certain. This CDR3 is 13 amino acids long. Germline lookup yields CDR1 SNHLY and CDR2 FYNNEI. V was shortened by 7 bases and J by 0 bases, with 9 bases between the two germline ends. In DNA, the CDR3 is TGTGCCAGCACCGTCGGTCTGAACACTGAAGCTTTCTTT. Protein: CASTVGLNTEAFF.

The rearrangement joins TRBV25-1 to TRBJ2-2; 11 nucleotides align to TRBD2. This CDR3 region has 16 residues. The germline gives CDR1 MGHDK, CDR2 SYGVNS. V gave up 11 bases and J gave up 4 bases; unmatched junction bases: 12. The CDR3, as DNA: TGTGCCGAACGTAGCGGGGGGGCCAAGGGCACCGGGGAGCTGTTTTTT. Translating it yields CAERSGGAKGTGELFF.

The rearrangement uses TRBV21-1 and TRBJ1-2; the table's D call of TRBD1 was not tested on the DNA. TRBV21-1 counts as a pseudogene. CDR3 size: 15 residues. CDR3 nucleotides: TGTGCCAGCAGCAAAGGGAAGGGGCAATACTATGGCTACACCTTC. Protein: CASSKGKGQYYGYTF.

Only one count was recorded for this clone. The chain carries TRBV14 and TRBJ2-7, with D unclear. This CDR3 spans 14 amino acids. The germline V gene encodes CDR1 SGHDN and CDR2 FVKESK. V lost 0 bases and J lost 5, with 11 bases in between. The CDR3: CASSQDLVANEQYF. CDR3 DNA: TGTGCCAGCAGCCAAGATTTAGTAGCAAACGAGCAGTACTTC.

V usage is TRBV5-1 and J usage is TRBJ2-7, with D maybe TRBD1 (6 bases). V lost 6 bases, J lost 0 bases, and 19 bases lay in between. The CDR3 consists of 16 residues. Germline values: CDR1 SGHRS, CDR2 YFSETQ. The CDR3 spells CASTVSPQGFSYEQYF. The CDR3 coding sequence is TGCGCCAGCACCGTTTCCCCACAGGGCTTCTCCTACGAGCAGTACTTC.

This chain uses TRBV10-3 with TRBJ2-7, with a possible D match to TRBD1 (5 bases). Trimming cost V 4 bases and J 3 bases, with 13 bases left between them. Germline V CDR1 and CDR2: ENHRY, SYGVKD. CDR3 length: 14 residues. In DNA form, the CDR3 reads TGTGCCATCAGTGTCGGGCAGGGTTTCTACGAGCAGTACTTC. This encodes CAISVGQGFYEQYF.

This clone appeared once. The genes are TRBV7-6 and TRBJ1-3; D is ambiguous. The CDR3 is 16 amino acids. Per the germline V gene, CDR1 is SGHVS and CDR2 is FNYEAQ. V was pared by 1 base and J by 3 bases, with 13 bases between. The CDR3 loop reads CASSLDTSLNGNTIYF. In nucleotides, the CDR3 is TGTGCCAGCAGCTTAGATACGTCCCTAAATGGAAACACCATATATTTT.

This clone has only one observation. Its ends do not fully match the called genes, so a read error is possible. V gene TRBV19 combines with J gene TRBJ2-7; the match to TRBD2 covers 8 bases. Germline-derived CDR1 and CDR2 are LNHDA and SQIVND (reference sequence). CDR3 length: 16 amino acids. The CDR3 sequence is CTSSIGFAGGSYEQYF. CDR3 nucleotide sequence: TGTACCAGTAGTATAGGGTTTGCGGGGGGATCCTACGAGCAGTACTTC.

This clone appeared once. This rearrangement joins TRBV5-4 to TRBJ1-1; 9 nucleotides align to TRBD1. Germline trimming cut 2 bases from V and 4 bases from J; bases unmatched to any gene: 12. The CDR3 has 17 residues. Germline V CDR1 and CDR2: SGHNT, YYREEE (reference sequence). Here the CDR3 DNA reads TGTGCCAGCAGCTTCGCGGGACAGGGCGCGGGGGGCACTGAAGCTTTCTTT. It codes for CASSFAGQGAGGTEAFF.

The V gene is TRBV4-2, the J gene TRBJ2-5, with 9 positions matching TRBD2. The DNA end is a closer match to TRBJ2-7, so the J assignment may be wrong. Germline loops: CDR1 LGHNA, CDR2 YNFKEQ. This CDR3 is 15 amino acids long. This chain's CDR3 is CASSQGAGGSYEQYF. As DNA, the CDR3 is TGTGCCAGCAGCCAAGGAGCGGGGGGTTCCTACGAGCAGTACTTC.

J is TRBJ1-3 and V is TRBV2; perhaps TRBD1 as D (5 bases). V gave up 7 bases and J gave up 0 bases, with 10 bases separating them. CDR3 length equals 14 residues. Germline values: CDR1 SNHLY, CDR2 FYNNEI. The CDR3 region is CASTRDFSGNTIYF. CDR3 in DNA: TGTGCCAGCACCCGGGACTTCTCTGGAAACACCATATATTTT.

The rearrangement links TRBV6-1 to TRBJ1-2; unclear D gene. This CDR3 has 15 residues. Per germline, CDR1 MNHNS and CDR2 SASEGT. With 8 bases removed from V and 3 bases from J, the gap between germline ends came to 19 bases. In nucleotides, the CDR3 is TGTGCCAGCCGGGTGGAGGGAGGCACTTACTATGGCTACACCTTC. Its protein product is CASRVEGGTYYGYTF.

The chain has TRBV5-1 and TRBJ2-1; 13 bases align to TRBD2. Germline values: CDR1 SGHRS, CDR2 YFSETQ. J was trimmed by 0 bases and V by 7 bases; bases with no gene match: 7. The length of the CDR3 is 17 residues. The CDR3 nucleotides are TGCGCCAGCCGGACTAGCGGGGGTCCAAGCTCCTACAATGAGCAGTTCTTC. Amino acid sequence: CASRTSGGPSSYNEQFF.

V and J are TRBV6-1 and TRBJ1-5; a weak D match, TRBD1 (6 bases). The CDR3 extends over 12 amino acids. Germline lookup yields CDR1 MNHNS and CDR2 SASEGT. The germline V and J ends were trimmed by 2 bases and 11 bases, with 10 bases remaining between them. The CDR3 DNA sequence: TGTGCCAGCAGTGAAACGAAGGGGGCCCAGCATTTT. Protein product: CASSETKGAQHF.

CDR3 DNA sequence: TGTGCCTGGAGTCGGCAGGGAGGATCACCCCTCCACTTT. The encoded protein is CAWSRQGGSPLHF. The rearrangement uses TRBV30 and TRBJ1-6, with D maybe TRBD1 (5 bases). The CDR3 extends over 13 amino acids. The germline V and J ends were trimmed by 2 bases and 10 bases, with 12 bases remaining between them. In germline, CDR1 is GTSNPN, CDR2 SVGIG (reference sequence).

This chain joins TRBV4-1 and TRBJ1-1; maybe TRBD1 (5 bases). V lost 3 bases and J 4 bases, leaving 9 bases between the germline ends. This CDR3 has 13 amino acids. Germline V lookup: CDR1 MGHRA, CDR2 YSYEKL. The CDR3 reads CASSHAGITEAFF. The CDR3, as DNA: TGCGCCAGCAGCCACGCAGGGATCACTGAAGCTTTCTTT.

This chain links TRBV5-1 with TRBJ2-7; D unclear. Per the germline V gene, CDR1 is SGHRS and CDR2 is YFSETQ. Trimming took 2 bases from V and 2 from J, leaving 8 bases between them. The CDR3 length is 13 residues. Here the CDR3 DNA reads TGCGCCAGCAGCTTAGACAAAACCTACGAGCAGTACTTC. Amino acid sequence: CASSLDKTYEQYF. Looking up the rest from reference TRBV5-1 and TRBJ2-7 gives the full variable domain: KAGVTQTPRYLIKTRGQQVTLSCSPISGHRSVSWYQQTPGQGLQFLFEYFSETQRNKGNFPGRFSGRQFSNSRSEMNVSTLELGDSALYLCASSLDKTYEQYFGPGTRLTVT.

J is TRBJ1-3 and V is TRBV10-3; TRBD1 agrees at 8 bases. The CDR3 length is 16 residues. Germline CDR1 and CDR2: ENHRY and SYGVKD. The junction had 3 bases not matched to a gene; V was cut back by 2 bases and J by 0 bases. The CDR3 bases are TGTGCCATCAGTGAGCCAGGGGGCGGCTCTGGAAACACCATATATTTT. Translation gives CAISEPGGGSGNTIYF.

The V and J genes are TRBV6-6 and TRBJ1-1; D remains unclear. Germline-derived CDR1 and CDR2 are MNHNY and SVGAGI (reference sequence). V lost 0 bases and J lost 4, with 12 bases in between. This CDR3 has 15 amino acids. CDR3 bases: TGTGCCAGCAGTTACTCGATCGGGAAAACCACTGAAGCTTTCTTT. This translates into CASSYSIGKTTEAFF.

The chain uses TRBV11-2 and TRBJ1-3; a possible D gene is TRBD1 (5 bases). Germline V gene lookup returns CDR1 SGHAT and CDR2 FQNNGV. Trimming removed 5 bases at V and 2 bases at J, with 13 bases between. The CDR3 length is 15 residues. CDR3 nucleotide sequence: TGTGCCAGCAGCCTAAGGACAAGGCCTGGAAACACCATATATTTT. As protein: CASSLRTRPGNTIYF.

CDR3 nucleotides: TGTGCCAGCAAGAGTTCTAGCGTACTCAACACCGGGGAGCTGTTTTTT. The encoded protein is CASKSSSVLNTGELFF. The chain is built from TRBV27 and TRBJ2-2; D may be TRBD2 (6 bases). Germline values: CDR1 MNHEY, CDR2 SMNVEV (reference sequence). CDR3 length: 16 residues. V shed 7 bases and J shed 2 bases, with 17 bases lying between them.

The V call is TRBV5-6, the J call TRBJ1-2; 9 bases agree with TRBD1. The germline CDR1 and CDR2 sequences are SGHDT and YYEEEE. V was pared by 5 bases and J by 4 bases, with 6 bases of the junction left unmatched. The CDR3 is 14 residues long. For the CDR3, the DNA is TGTGCCAGCAGGTCTTTGGACAGGGGCTATGGCTACACCTTC. This translates into CASRSLDRGYGYTF. The full variable domain, completed using reference TRBV5-6 and TRBJ1-2, is DAGVTQSPTHLIKTRGQQVTLRCSPKSGHDTVSWYQQALGQGPQFIFQYYEEEERQRGNFPDRFSGHQFPNYSSELNVNALLLGDSALYLCASRSLDRGYGYTFGSGTRLTVV.